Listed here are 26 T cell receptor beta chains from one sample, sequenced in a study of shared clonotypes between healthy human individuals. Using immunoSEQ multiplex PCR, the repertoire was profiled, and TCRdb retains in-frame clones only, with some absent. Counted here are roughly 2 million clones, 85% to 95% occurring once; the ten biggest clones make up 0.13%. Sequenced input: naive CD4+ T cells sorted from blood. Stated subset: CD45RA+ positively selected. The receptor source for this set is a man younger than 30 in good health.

The CDR3 region has the DNA TGTGCCATCAAACTCGGACAGGGGGCATCCTACGAGCAGTACTTC. This sequence encodes CAIKLGQGASYEQYF. The chain has TRBV10-3 and TRBJ2-7; the match to TRBD1 covers 11 bases. The V segment lost 7 bases and the J segment 1 base; nucleotides outside the gene matches: 6. Germline CDR1 ENHRY, CDR2 SYGVKD. This CDR3 region has 15 residues.

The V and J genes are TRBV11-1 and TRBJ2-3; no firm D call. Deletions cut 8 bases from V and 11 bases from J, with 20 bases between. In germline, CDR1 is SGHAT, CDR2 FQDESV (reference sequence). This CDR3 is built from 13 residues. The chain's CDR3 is CASSREDQQGQYF. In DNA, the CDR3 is TGTGCCAGCTCGAGAGAGGACCAGCAAGGGCAGTATTTT.

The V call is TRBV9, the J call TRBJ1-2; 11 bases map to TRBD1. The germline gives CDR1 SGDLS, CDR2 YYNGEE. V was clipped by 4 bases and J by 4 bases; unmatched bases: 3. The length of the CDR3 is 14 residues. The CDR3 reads CASSRTGGAYGYTF. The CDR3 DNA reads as TGTGCCAGCAGCAGGACAGGGGGCGCCTATGGCTACACCTTC.

As DNA, the CDR3 is TGTGCCAGCAGCTTCTATGGGGGTCAGCCCCAGCATTTT. It codes for CASSFYGGQPQHF. The genes are TRBV11-2 and TRBJ1-5; D perhaps matches TRBD1 (5 bases). This CDR3 spans 13 amino acids. CDR1 and CDR2 from the germline V gene are SGHAT and FQNNGV. V lost 3 bases and J lost 6, with 9 bases in between.

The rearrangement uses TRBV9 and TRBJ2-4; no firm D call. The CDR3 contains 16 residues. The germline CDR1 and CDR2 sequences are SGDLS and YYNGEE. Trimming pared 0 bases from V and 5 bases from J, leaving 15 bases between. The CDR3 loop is CASSVATTRGENIQYF. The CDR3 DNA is TGTGCCAGCAGCGTAGCTACGACCCGCGGCGAAAACATTCAGTACTTC.

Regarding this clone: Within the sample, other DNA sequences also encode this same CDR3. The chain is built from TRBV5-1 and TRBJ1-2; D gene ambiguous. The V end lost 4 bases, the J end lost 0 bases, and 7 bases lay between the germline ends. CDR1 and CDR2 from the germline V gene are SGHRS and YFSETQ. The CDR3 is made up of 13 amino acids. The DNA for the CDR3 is TGCGCCAGCAGCCCTGGGACTAACTATGGCTACACCTTC. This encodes CASSPGTNYGYTF.

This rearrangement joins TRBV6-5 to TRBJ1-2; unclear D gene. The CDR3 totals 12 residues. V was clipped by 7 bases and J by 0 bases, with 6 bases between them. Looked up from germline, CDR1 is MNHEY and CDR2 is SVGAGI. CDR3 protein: CASIGANYGYTF. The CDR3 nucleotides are TGTGCCAGCATCGGTGCTAACTATGGCTACACCTTC.

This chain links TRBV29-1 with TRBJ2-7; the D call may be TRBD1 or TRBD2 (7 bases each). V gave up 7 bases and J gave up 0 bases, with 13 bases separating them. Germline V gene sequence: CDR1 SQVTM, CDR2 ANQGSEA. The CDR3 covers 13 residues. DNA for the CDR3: TGCAGCGCGCAGGGGGGGGTCTCCTACGAGCAGTACTTC. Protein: CSAQGGVSYEQYF.

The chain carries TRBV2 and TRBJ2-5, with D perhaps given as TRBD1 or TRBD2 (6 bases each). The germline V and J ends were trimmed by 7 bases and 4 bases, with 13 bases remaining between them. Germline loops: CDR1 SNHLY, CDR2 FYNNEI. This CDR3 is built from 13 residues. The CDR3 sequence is CASTVGGRETQYF. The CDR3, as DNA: TGTGCCAGCACCGTCGGGGGCCGAGAGACCCAGTACTTC.

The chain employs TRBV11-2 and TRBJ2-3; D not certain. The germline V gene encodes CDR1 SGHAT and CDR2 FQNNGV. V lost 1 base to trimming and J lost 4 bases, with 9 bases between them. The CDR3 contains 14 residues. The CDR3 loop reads CASSLGATADTQYF. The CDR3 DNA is TGTGCCAGCAGCTTAGGTGCCACGGCAGATACGCAGTATTTT.

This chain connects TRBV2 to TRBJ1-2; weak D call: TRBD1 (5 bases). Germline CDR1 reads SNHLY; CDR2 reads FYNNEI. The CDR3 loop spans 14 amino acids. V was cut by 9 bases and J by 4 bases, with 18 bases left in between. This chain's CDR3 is CARADSGYTYGYTF. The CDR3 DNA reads TGTGCCAGGGCAGATTCAGGGTATACCTATGGCTACACCTTC.

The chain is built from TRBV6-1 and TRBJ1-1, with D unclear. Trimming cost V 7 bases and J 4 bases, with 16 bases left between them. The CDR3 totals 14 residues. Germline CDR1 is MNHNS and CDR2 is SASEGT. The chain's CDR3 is CASTQTHRGTEAFF. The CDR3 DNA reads TGTGCCAGCACTCAGACCCACCGCGGCACTGAAGCTTTCTTT.

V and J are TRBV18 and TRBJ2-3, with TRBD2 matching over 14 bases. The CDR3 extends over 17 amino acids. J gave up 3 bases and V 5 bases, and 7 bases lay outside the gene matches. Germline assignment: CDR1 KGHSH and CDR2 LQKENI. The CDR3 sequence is CASSTTTSGRATDTQYF. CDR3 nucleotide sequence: TGTGCCAGCTCAACTACGACTAGCGGGAGGGCAACAGATACGCAGTATTTT.

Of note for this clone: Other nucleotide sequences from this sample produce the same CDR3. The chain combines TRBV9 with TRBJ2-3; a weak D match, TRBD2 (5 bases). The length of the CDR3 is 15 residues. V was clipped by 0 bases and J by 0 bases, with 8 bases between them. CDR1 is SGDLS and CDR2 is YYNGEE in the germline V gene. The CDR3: CASSVASGSTDTQYF. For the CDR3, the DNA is TGTGCCAGCAGCGTAGCCTCGGGGAGCACAGATACGCAGTATTTT.

The CDR3 loop is CASSLSPTGNYEQYF. The CDR3 DNA sequence: TGTGCCAGCAGTTTATCCCCGACAGGGAACTACGAGCAGTACTTC. The rearrangement links TRBV27 to TRBJ2-7; TRBD1 matches 7 bases. J was trimmed by 3 bases and V by 0 bases; bases with no gene match: 5. Germline CDR1 is MNHEY and CDR2 is SMNVEV (reference sequence). The CDR3 is 15 amino acids.

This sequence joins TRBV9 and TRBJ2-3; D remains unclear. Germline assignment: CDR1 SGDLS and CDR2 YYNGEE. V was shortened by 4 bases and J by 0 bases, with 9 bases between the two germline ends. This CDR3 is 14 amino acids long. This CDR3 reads CASSLTPSTDTQYF. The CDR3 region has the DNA TGTGCCAGCAGCCTAACGCCCAGCACAGATACGCAGTATTTT.

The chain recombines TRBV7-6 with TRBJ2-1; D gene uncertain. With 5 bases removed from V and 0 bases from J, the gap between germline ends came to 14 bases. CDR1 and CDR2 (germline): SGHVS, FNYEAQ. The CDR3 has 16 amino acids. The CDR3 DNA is TGTGCCAGCAGCGCCAGACCAGAAAGCTCCTACAATGAGCAGTTCTTC. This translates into CASSARPESSYNEQFF.

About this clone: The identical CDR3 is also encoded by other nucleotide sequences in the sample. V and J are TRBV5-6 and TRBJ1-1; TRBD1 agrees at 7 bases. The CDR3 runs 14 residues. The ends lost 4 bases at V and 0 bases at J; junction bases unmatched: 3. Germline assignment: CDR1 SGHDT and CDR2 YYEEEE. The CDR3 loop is CASSPDRLNTEAFF. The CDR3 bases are TGTGCCAGCAGCCCGGACAGGCTGAACACTGAAGCTTTCTTT.

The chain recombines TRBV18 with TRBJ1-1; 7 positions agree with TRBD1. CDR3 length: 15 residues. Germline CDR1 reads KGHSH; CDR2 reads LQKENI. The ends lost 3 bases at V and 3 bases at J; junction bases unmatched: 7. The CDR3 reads CASSPKGAGDTEAFF. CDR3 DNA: TGTGCCAGCTCACCGAAGGGGGCGGGGGACACTGAAGCTTTCTTT.

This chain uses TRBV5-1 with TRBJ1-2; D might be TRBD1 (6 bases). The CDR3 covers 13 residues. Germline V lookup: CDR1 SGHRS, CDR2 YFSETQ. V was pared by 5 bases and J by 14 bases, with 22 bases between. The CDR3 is CASRSTGSLYVTF. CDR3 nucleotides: TGCGCCAGCAGGTCGACAGGCAGCCTTTATGTGACCTTC.

For the CDR3, the DNA is TGTGCCACGGAGGGACAGGGGTACACTGAAGCTTTCTTT. Its translation is CATEGQGYTEAFF. The V gene is TRBV28, the J gene TRBJ1-1; 10 bases align to TRBD1. Germline values: CDR1 MDHEN, CDR2 SYDVKM. Germline trimming cut 10 bases from V and 3 bases from J; bases unmatched to any gene: 5. CDR3 size: 13 residues.

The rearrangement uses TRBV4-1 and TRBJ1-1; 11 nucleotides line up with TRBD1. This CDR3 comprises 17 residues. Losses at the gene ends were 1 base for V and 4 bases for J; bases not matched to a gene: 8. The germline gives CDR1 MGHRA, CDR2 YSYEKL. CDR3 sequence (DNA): TGCGCCAGCAGCCAAGGCTTGATCGGGACAGGGGGCACTGAAGCTTTCTTT. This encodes CASSQGLIGTGGTEAFF.

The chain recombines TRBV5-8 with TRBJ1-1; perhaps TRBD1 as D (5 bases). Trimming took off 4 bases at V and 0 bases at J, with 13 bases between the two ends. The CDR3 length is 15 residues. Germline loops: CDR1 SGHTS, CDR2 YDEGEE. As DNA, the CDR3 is TGTGCCAGCAGCCAAACCGGGACGGTGAACACTGAAGCTTTCTTT. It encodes CASSQTGTVNTEAFF. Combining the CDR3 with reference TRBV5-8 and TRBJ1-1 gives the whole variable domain EAGVTQSPTHLIKTRGQQATLRCSPISGHTSVYWYQQALGLGLQFLLWYDEGEERNRGNFPPRFSGRQFPNYSSELNVNALELEDSALYLCASSQTGTVNTEAFFGQGTRLTVV.

The CDR3 here is CATRPADITSYEQYF. In DNA form, the CDR3 reads TGTGCCACCCGGCCCGCGGACATTACCTCCTACGAGCAGTACTTC. This chain links TRBV19 with TRBJ2-7; TRBD1 might be the D (5 bases). CDR1 and CDR2 (germline): LNHDA, SQIVND (reference sequence). V was trimmed by 10 bases and J by 0 bases, leaving 19 bases between them. The CDR3 length is 15 residues.

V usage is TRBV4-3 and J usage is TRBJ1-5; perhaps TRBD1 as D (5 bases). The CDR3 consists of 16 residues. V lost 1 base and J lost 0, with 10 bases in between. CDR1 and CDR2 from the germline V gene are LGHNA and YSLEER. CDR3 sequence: CASSQGGGDSNQPQHF. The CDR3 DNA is TGCGCCAGCAGCCAAGGCGGAGGGGATAGCAATCAGCCCCAGCATTTT.

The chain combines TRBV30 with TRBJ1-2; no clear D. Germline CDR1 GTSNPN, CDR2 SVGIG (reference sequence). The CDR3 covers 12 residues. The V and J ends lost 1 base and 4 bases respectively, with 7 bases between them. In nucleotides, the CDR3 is TGTGCCTGGAGTGCGTCAACCTATGGCTACACCTTC. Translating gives CAWSASTYGYTF.